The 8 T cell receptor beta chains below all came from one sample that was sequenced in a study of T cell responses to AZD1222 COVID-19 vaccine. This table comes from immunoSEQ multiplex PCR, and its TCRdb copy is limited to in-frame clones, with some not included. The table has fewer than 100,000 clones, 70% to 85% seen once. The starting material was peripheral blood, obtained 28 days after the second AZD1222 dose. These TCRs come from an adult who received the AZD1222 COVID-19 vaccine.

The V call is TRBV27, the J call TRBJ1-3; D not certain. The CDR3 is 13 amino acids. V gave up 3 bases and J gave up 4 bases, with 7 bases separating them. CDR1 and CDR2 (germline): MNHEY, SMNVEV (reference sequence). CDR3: CASSLVGGNTIYF. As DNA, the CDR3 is TGTGCCAGCAGTTTGGTGGGGGGAAACACCATATATTTT.

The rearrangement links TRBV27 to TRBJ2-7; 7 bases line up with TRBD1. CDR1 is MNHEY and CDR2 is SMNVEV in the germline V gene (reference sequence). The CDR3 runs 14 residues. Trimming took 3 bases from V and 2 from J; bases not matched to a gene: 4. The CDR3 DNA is TGTGCCAGCAGTTTGTGGACAGGCCCCTACGAGCAGTACTTC. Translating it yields CASSLWTGPYEQYF.

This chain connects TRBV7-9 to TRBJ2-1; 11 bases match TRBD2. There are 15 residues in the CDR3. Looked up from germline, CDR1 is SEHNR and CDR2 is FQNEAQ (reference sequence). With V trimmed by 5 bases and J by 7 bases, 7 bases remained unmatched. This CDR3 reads CASSNSGRAVNEQFF. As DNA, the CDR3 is TGTGCCAGCAGCAATAGCGGGAGGGCCGTGAATGAGCAGTTCTTC.

CDR3 protein: CSVATGEWVTEAFF. CDR3 nucleotide sequence: TGCAGCGTTGCAACGGGTGAGTGGGTCACTGAAGCTTTCTTT. This chain links TRBV29-1 with TRBJ1-1; D not resolved. The CDR3 loop spans 14 amino acids. The germline V gene has CDR1 SQVTM and CDR2 ANQGSEA. The ends were cut back, 4 bases at V and 4 bases at J, with 16 bases in the middle.

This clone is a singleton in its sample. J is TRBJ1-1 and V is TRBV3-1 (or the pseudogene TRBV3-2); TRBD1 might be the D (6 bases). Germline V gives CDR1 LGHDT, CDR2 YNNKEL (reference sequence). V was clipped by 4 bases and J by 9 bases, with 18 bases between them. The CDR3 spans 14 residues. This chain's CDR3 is CASSRNRDAVQAFF. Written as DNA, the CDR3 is TGTGCCAGCAGCCGCAACAGGGATGCGGTGCAAGCTTTCTTT.

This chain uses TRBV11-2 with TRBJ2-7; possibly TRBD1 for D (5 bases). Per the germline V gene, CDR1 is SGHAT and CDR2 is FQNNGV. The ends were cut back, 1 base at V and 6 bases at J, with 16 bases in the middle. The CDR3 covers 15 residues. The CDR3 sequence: CASSLASDTFREQYF. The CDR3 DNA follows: TGTGCCAGCAGCTTAGCTTCGGACACTTTCCGCGAGCAGTACTTC.

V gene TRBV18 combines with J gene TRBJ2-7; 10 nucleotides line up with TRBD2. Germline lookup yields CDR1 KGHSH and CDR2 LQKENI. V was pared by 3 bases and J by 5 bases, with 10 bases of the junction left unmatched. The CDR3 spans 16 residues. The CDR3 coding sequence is TGTGCCAGCTCACCGAGGGAGCTAGCGGGAGTCGACGAGCAGTACTTC. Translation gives CASSPRELAGVDEQYF.

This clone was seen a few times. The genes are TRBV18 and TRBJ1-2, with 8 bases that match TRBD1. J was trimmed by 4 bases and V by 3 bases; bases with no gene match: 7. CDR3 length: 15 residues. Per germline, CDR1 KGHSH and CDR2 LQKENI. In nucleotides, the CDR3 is TGTGCCAGCTCACCCCCGACAGGGGCGAGCTATGGCTACACCTTC. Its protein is CASSPPTGASYGYTF.